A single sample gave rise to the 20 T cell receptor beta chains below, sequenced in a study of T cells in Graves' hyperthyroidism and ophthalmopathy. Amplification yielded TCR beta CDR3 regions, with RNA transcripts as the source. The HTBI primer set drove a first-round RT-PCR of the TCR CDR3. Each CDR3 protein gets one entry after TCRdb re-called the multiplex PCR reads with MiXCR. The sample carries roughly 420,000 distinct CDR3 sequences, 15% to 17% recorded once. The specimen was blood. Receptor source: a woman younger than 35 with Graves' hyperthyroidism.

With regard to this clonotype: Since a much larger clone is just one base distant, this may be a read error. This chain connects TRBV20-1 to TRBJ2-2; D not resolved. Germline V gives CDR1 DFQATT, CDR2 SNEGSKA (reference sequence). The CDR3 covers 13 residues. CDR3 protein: CSAIEPHTWELFF. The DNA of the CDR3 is TGCAGTGCTATAGAACCGCACACCTGGGAGCTGTTTTTT.

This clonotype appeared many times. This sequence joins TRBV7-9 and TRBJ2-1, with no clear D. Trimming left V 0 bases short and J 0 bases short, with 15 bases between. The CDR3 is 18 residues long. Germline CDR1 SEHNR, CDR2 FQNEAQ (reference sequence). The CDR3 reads CASSLAFVTQSSYNEQFF. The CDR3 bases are TGTGCCAGCAGCTTAGCGTTCGTAACTCAGAGCTCCTACAATGAGCAGTTCTTC.

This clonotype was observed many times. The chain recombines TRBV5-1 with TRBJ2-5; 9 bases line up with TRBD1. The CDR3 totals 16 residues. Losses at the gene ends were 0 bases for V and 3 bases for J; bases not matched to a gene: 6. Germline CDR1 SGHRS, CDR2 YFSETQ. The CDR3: CASSLGLGQGKETQYF. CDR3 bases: TGCGCCAGCAGCTTGGGCCTAGGACAGGGGAAAGAGACCCAGTACTTC.

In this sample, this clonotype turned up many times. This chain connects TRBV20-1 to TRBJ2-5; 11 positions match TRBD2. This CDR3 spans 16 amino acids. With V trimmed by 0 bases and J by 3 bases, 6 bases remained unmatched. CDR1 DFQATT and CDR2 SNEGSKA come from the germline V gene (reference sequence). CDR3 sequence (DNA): TGCAGTGCTAGAGATCCTTCGACTAGCGGGAAAGAGACCCAGTACTTC. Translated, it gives CSARDPSTSGKETQYF.

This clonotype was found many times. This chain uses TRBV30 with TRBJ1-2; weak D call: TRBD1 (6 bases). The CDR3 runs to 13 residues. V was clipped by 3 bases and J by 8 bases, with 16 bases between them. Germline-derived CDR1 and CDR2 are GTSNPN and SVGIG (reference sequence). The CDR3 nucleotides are TGTGCCTGGAGCGCGGACAGAATTACGGGCTACACCTTC. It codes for CAWSADRITGYTF.

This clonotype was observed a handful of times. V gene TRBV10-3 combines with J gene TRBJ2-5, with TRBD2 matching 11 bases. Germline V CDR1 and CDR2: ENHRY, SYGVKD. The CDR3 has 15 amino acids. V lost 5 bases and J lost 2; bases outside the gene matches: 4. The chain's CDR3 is CAISQGLAVQETQYF. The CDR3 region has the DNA TGTGCCATCAGTCAGGGACTAGCGGTGCAAGAGACCCAGTACTTC.

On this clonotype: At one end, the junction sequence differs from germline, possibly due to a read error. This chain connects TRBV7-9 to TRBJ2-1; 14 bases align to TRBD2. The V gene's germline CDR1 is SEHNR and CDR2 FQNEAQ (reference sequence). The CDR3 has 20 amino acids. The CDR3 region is CASSSQRGLAGVYSHNEQFF. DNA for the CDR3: TGTGCCAGCAGCTCTCAGCGGGGACTAGCGGGAGTCTACTCCCACAATGAGCAGTTCTTC.

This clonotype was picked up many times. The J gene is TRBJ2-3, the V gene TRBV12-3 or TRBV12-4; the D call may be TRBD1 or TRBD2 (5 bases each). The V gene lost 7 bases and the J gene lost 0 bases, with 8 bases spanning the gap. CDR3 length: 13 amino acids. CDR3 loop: CASMGESTDTQYF. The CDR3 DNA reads TGTGCCAGCATGGGGGAGAGCACAGATACGCAGTATTTT.

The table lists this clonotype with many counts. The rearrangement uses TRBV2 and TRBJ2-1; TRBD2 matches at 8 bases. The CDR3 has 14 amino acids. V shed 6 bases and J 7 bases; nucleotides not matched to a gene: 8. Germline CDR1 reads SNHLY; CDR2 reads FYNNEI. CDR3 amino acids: CASSKGLVVNEQFF. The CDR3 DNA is TGTGCCAGCAGCAAGGGACTAGTAGTAAATGAGCAGTTCTTC.

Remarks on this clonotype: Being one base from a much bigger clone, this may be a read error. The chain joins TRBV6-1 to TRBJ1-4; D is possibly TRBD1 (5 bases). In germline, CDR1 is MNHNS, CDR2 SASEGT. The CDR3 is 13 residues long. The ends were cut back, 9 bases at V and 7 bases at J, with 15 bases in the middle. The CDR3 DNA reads TGTGCCAGGAGACCTGGTGGGGCTGAAAAACTGTTTTTT. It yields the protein CARRPGGAEKLFF.

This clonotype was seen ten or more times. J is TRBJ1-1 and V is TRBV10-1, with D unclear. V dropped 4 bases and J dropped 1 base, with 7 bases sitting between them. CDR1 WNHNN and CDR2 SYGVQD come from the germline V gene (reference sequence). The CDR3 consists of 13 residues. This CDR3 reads CASSAQPNTEAFF. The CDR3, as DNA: TGCGCCAGCAGTGCACAGCCGAACACTGAAGCTTTCTTT.

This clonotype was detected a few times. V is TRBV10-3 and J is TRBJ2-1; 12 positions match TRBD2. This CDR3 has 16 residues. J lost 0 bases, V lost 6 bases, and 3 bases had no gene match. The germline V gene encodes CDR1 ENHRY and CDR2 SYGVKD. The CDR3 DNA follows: TGTGCCATCAGCCCGGGACTAGCGGGCTCCTACAATGAGCAGTTCTTC. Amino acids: CAISPGLAGSYNEQFF.

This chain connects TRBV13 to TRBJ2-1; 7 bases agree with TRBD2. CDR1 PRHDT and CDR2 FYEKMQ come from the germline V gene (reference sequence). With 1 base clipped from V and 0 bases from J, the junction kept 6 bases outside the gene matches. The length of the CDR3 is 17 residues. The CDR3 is CASSLEASGSSYNEQFF. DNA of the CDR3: TGTGCCAGCAGCTTAGAGGCTAGCGGCAGCTCCTACAATGAGCAGTTCTTC.

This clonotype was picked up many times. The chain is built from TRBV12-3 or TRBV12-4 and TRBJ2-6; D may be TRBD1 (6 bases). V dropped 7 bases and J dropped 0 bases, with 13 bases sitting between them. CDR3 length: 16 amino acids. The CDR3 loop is CASKAGESSGANVLTF. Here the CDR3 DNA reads TGTGCCAGCAAGGCAGGGGAAAGCTCTGGGGCCAACGTCCTGACTTTC.

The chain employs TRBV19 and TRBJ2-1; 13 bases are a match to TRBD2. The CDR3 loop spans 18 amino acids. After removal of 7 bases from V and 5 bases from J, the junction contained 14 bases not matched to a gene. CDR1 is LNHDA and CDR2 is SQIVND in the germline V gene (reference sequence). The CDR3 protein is CASTKLAGGPGGHNEQFF. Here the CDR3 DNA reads TGTGCCAGTACTAAACTAGCGGGGGGGCCGGGTGGCCACAATGAGCAGTTCTTC.

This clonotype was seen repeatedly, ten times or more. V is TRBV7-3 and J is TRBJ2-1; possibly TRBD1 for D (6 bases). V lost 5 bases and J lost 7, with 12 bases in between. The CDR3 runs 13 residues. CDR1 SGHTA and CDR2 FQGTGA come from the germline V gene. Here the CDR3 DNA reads TGTGCCAGCAGCCGTTACAGGGAAAATGAGCAGTTCTTC. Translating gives CASSRYRENEQFF.

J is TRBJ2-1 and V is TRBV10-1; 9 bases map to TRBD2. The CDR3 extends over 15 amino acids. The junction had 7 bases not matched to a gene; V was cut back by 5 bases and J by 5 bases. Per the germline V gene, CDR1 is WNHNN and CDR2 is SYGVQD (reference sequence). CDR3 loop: CASSKTSGTHNEQFF. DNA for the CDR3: TGCGCCAGCAGTAAGACTAGCGGAACGCACAATGAGCAGTTCTTC.

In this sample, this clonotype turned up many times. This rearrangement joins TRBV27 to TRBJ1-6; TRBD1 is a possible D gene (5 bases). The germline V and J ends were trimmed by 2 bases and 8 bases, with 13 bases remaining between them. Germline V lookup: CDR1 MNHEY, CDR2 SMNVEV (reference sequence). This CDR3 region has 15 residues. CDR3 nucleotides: TGTGCCAGCAGTTTACGAGGGGCGGGGGATTCACCCCTCCACTTT. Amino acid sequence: CASSLRGAGDSPLHF.

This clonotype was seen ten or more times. CDR3 residues: CASSFKGPNEQFF. The CDR3 nucleotides are TGCGCCAGCAGCTTTAAAGGTCCCAATGAGCAGTTCTTC. This chain uses TRBV5-1 with TRBJ2-1; D gene unclear. CDR1 is SGHRS, CDR2 YFSETQ, per germline. V was trimmed by 2 bases and J by 6 bases, leaving 9 bases between them. CDR3 length: 13 amino acids.

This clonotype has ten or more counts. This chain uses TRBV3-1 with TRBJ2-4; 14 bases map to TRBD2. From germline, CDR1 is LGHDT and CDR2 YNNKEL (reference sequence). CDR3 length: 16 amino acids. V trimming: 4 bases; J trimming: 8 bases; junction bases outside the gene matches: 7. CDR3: CASSPGTSGSGDIQYF. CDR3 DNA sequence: TGTGCCAGCAGCCCCGGGACTAGCGGGAGTGGGGACATTCAGTACTTC.